These 22 T cell receptor beta chains were sequenced from one sample in a study of blood T cell repertoires in COVID-19. Using immunoSEQ multiplex PCR, the repertoire was profiled, and TCRdb retains in-frame clones only, with some absent. This table has about 140,000 clones, 70% to 90% appearing once. Specimen: peripheral blood. The source of these receptors is an older woman with acute or convalescent COVID-19.

This clone appeared a single time. The V and J genes are TRBV5-1 and TRBJ1-6; D is uncertain. Germline lookup yields CDR1 SGHRS and CDR2 YFSETQ. With 3 bases removed from V and 10 bases from J, the gap between germline ends came to 20 bases. This CDR3 comprises 16 residues. The chain's CDR3 is CASSWVNSRSGSPLHF. CDR3 DNA sequence: TGCGCCAGCAGCTGGGTAAACTCCCGGTCGGGATCACCCCTCCACTTT.

The chain has TRBV7-6 and TRBJ1-3, with 7 bases matching TRBD1. Per germline, CDR1 SGHVS and CDR2 FNYEAQ. V lost 5 bases, J lost 0 bases, and 7 bases stayed unmatched. This CDR3 region has 16 residues. CDR3 nucleotides: TGTGCCAGCAGCATGGACAGGTCGAGCTCTGGAAACACCATATATTTT. Translated, it gives CASSMDRSSSGNTIYF.

This chain joins TRBV10-3 and TRBJ2-3, with TRBD2 matching 11 bases. Germline CDR1 reads ENHRY; CDR2 reads SYGVKD. The V and J ends lost 10 bases and 1 base, in that order; junction bases with no gene match: 16. The CDR3 is 18 amino acids. CDR3: CASSLAGVNVGGTDTQYF. The DNA for the CDR3 is TGTGCCAGCTCACTAGCGGGGGTGAACGTAGGGGGCACAGATACGCAGTATTTT.

The chain joins TRBV7-2 to TRBJ2-1; 8 nucleotides agree with TRBD2. This CDR3 region has 14 residues. Germline CDR1 and CDR2: SGHTA and FQGNSA. V dropped 10 bases and J dropped 4; count of bases not matched to a gene: 9. The CDR3: CANLRAGGYNEQFF. DNA for the CDR3: TGTGCCAATCTCAGGGCGGGGGGTTACAATGAGCAGTTCTTC.

The chain employs TRBV10-1 and TRBJ2-5; the match to TRBD2 covers 12 bases. The germline CDR1 and CDR2 sequences are WNHNN and SYGVQD (reference sequence). V was clipped by 5 bases and J by 2 bases; unmatched bases: 6. The CDR3 has 16 amino acids. The CDR3 DNA reads as TGCGCCAGCAGTCGGGCTCTAGCGGGGGGGCAAGAGACCCAGTACTTC. Its protein product is CASSRALAGGQETQYF.

This clone showed up many times. This rearrangement joins TRBV12-3 or TRBV12-4 to TRBJ1-1; possibly TRBD1 for D (6 bases). This CDR3 comprises 13 residues. Trimming left V 6 bases short and J 0 bases short, with 8 bases between. The CDR3 region has the DNA TGTGCCAGCAGGGGGGGGCTGAACACTGAAGCTTTCTTT. It encodes CASRGGLNTEAFF.

This clone came up a few times. The chain employs TRBV19 and TRBJ2-5, with TRBD2 matching 13 bases. V was pared by 1 base and J by 7 bases, with 0 bases of the junction left unmatched. In germline, CDR1 is LNHDA, CDR2 SQIVND (reference sequence). CDR3 length: 14 amino acids. CDR3 nucleotide sequence: TGTGCCAGTAGTATAGGACTAGCGGGGGGGACCCAGTACTTC. The encoded protein is CASSIGLAGGTQYF.

The chain employs TRBV5-1 and TRBJ2-5, with 9 bases matching TRBD1. J gave up 3 bases and V 0 bases, and 9 bases lay outside the gene matches. Germline V lookup: CDR1 SGHRS, CDR2 YFSETQ. The CDR3 spans 17 residues. CDR3 in amino acids: CASSLGSPGTGKETQYF. CDR3 nucleotide sequence: TGCGCCAGCAGCTTGGGATCCCCCGGGACAGGGAAAGAGACCCAGTACTTC. The full variable domain, in which reference TRBV5-1 and TRBJ2-5 provide the parts outside the CDR3, is KAGVTQTPRYLIKTRGQQVTLSCSPISGHRSVSWYQQTPGQGLQFLFEYFSETQRNKGNFPGRFSGRQFSNSRSEMNVSTLELGDSALYLCASSLGSPGTGKETQYFGPGTRLLVL.

Judged by abundance, this clone is medium-sized (0.01 to 0.1%). Here the CDR3 reads CASSVSSGQGGEQYF. DNA for the CDR3: TGTGCCAGCAGCGTCAGTAGCGGACAGGGGGGCGAGCAGTACTTC. The J gene is TRBJ2-7, the V gene TRBV9, with 10 bases aligning to TRBD1. V trimming: 2 bases; J trimming: 6 bases; junction bases outside the gene matches: 8. The CDR3 contains 15 residues. Germline V lookup: CDR1 SGDLS, CDR2 YYNGEE. Full variable domain (remainder filled in from reference TRBV9 and TRBJ2-7): DSGVTQTPKHLITATGQRVTLRCSPRSGDLSVYWYQQSLDQGLQFLIQYYNGEERAKGNILERFSAQQFPDLHSELNLSSLELGDSALYFCASSVSSGQGGEQYFGPGTRLTVT.

The chain carries TRBV3-1 (or the pseudogene TRBV3-2) and TRBJ2-5, with D perhaps matching TRBD2 (7 bases). CDR3 length equals 17 residues. Trimming removed 1 base from V and 1 base from J, with 16 bases in between. Germline V gives CDR1 LGHDT, CDR2 YNNKEL (reference sequence). In nucleotides, the CDR3 is TGTGCCAGCAGCCAAGGGCGGTGGGGGGGCCCCCAAGAGACCCAGTACTTC. The encoded protein is CASSQGRWGGPQETQYF.

The V gene is TRBV5-6, the J gene TRBJ2-7; 9 bases match TRBD1. Germline CDR1 reads SGHDT; CDR2 reads YYEEEE. V trimming: 0 bases; J trimming: 6 bases; junction bases outside the gene matches: 7. This CDR3 region has 15 residues. This CDR3 reads CASSLGYRGLGEQYF. DNA for the CDR3: TGTGCCAGCAGCTTGGGCTACAGGGGGCTTGGCGAGCAGTACTTC.

The V gene is TRBV9, the J gene TRBJ2-2; D is perhaps TRBD1 (5 bases). This CDR3 is 15 amino acids long. CDR1 is SGDLS and CDR2 is YYNGEE in the germline V gene. The V and J ends lost 2 bases and 2 bases respectively, with 10 bases between them. The CDR3 reads CASSVIQDNTGELFF. The CDR3 DNA reads TGTGCCAGCAGCGTCATACAGGATAACACCGGGGAGCTGTTTTTT.

This chain uses TRBV6-6 with TRBJ1-5, with TRBD1 matching 9 bases. V shed 2 bases, J shed 4 bases, and the junction held 3 bases outside the gene matches. The CDR3 runs to 15 residues. Germline V gene sequence: CDR1 MNHNY, CDR2 SVGAGI (reference sequence). CDR3 protein: CASSYGDRVNQPQHF. The CDR3 nucleotides are TGTGCCAGCAGTTACGGGGACAGGGTGAATCAGCCCCAGCATTTT.

The CDR3 DNA sequence: TGTGCCAGCAGCTTAGACAGGGTCGCCGGGGAGCTGTTTTTT. Its protein product is CASSLDRVAGELFF. This chain connects TRBV7-9 to TRBJ2-2; perhaps TRBD1 as D (6 bases). Trimming took 1 base from V and 6 from J, leaving 9 bases between them. The germline V gene has CDR1 SEHNR and CDR2 FQNEAQ (reference sequence). CDR3 size: 14 residues.

This chain connects TRBV12-5 to TRBJ1-4; D unresolved. Germline CDR1 and CDR2: LGHNT and FRNRAP. The CDR3 runs 13 residues. V was cut by 2 bases and J by 8 bases, with 9 bases left in between. The CDR3 spells CASGLSPVEKLFF. The DNA for the CDR3 is TGTGCTAGTGGTTTGAGCCCCGTGGAAAAACTGTTTTTT.

The chain links TRBV2 to TRBJ2-7, with TRBD2 identical over 8 bases. Germline V gives CDR1 SNHLY, CDR2 FYNNEI. V shed 7 bases and J 2 bases; nucleotides not matched to a gene: 7. The length of the CDR3 is 14 residues. The CDR3: CASNSDGGAYEQYF. The CDR3 coding sequence is TGTGCCAGCAACTCGGACGGGGGGGCCTACGAGCAGTACTTC. The entire variable domain, with the rest obtained from reference TRBV2 and TRBJ2-7, is as follows: EPEVTQTPSHQVTQMGQEVILRCVPISNHLYFYWYRQILGQKVEFLVSFYNNEISEKSEIFDDQFSVERPDGSNFTLKIRSTKLEDSAMYFCASNSDGGAYEQYFGPGTRLTVT.

The chain recombines TRBV11-2 with TRBJ2-5; TRBD2 matches 15 bases. Germline CDR1 SGHAT, CDR2 FQNNGV. The V segment lost 1 base and the J segment 0 bases; nucleotides outside the gene matches: 6. The CDR3 loop spans 19 amino acids. CDR3 sequence reads: CASSLVGTSGGLYQETQYF. The CDR3, as DNA: TGTGCCAGCAGCTTAGTGGGGACTAGCGGGGGGCTGTACCAAGAGACCCAGTACTTC.

This clone was counted a few times. The chain's CDR3 is CASSMAGFEQFF. The DNA for the CDR3 is TGTGCCAGCAGTATGGCAGGATTTGAGCAGTTCTTC. The V gene is TRBV6-2 or TRBV6-3, the J gene TRBJ2-1; D remains unclear. The CDR3 is 12 residues long. In germline, CDR1 is MNHEY, CDR2 SVGEGT. Trimming removed 5 bases from V and 9 bases from J, with 11 bases in between.

V usage is TRBV9 and J usage is TRBJ1-1; D possibly corresponds to TRBD1 (5 bases). CDR1 SGDLS and CDR2 YYNGEE come from the germline V gene. Trimming took off 4 bases at V and 1 base at J, with 11 bases between the two ends. The CDR3 has 14 amino acids. CDR3 amino acids: CASSRGQKNTEAFF. Here the CDR3 DNA reads TGTGCCAGCAGCCGCGGACAAAAGAACACTGAAGCTTTCTTT.

The chain employs TRBV6-6 and TRBJ2-1; D is unresolved. There are 13 residues in the CDR3. Trimming removed 0 bases at V and 9 bases at J, with 9 bases between. Germline CDR1 reads MNHNY; CDR2 reads SVGAGI (reference sequence). DNA for the CDR3: TGTGCCAGCAGTTACTCAGACATCGGTGAGCAGTTCTTC. The encoded protein is CASSYSDIGEQFF.

The chain couples TRBV12-5 to TRBJ2-1, with 10 bases lining up with TRBD2. The CDR3 runs to 15 residues. Looked up from germline, CDR1 is LGHNT and CDR2 is FRNRAP. V was pared by 1 base and J by 3 bases, with 0 bases of the junction left unmatched. Here the CDR3 DNA reads TGTGCTAGTGGTTTGGGGACTAGCGGCTACAATGAGCAGTTCTTC. This encodes CASGLGTSGYNEQFF.

The chain carries TRBV19 and TRBJ2-5; 7 nucleotides align to TRBD2. The CDR3 loop spans 14 amino acids. V dropped 3 bases and J dropped 4; count of bases not matched to a gene: 5. CDR1 and CDR2 from the germline V gene are LNHDA and SQIVND (reference sequence). The CDR3 coding sequence is TGTGCCAGTAGTATTGGGGAGGGGACAGAGACCCAGTACTTC. Its protein product is CASSIGEGTETQYF.